One and the same sample provided the 12 T cell receptor beta chains below, sequenced in a study of spatial heterogeneity in lung cancer. Time point noted: sample taken at primary tumor resection. Whole RNA came from tumor, nontumor lung or frozen PBMC and was sequenced without being sorted. TCRdb reanalysed the 5' RACE reads using MiXCR and keeps one entry per CDR3 protein. The sample consists of some 8,600 distinct CDR3 sequences, approximately 5% of them appearing once. The sequencing here drew on PBMCs, taken at surgery. The receptors stem from a male donor with early-stage non-small cell lung cancer.

With respect to this clonotype: A much larger clone lies a single base off, so this may be a read error. A library prepared for alpha chains yielded this beta chain as an off-target read; its size is of little meaning. This chain joins TRBV5-1 and TRBJ2-3; TRBD1 matches at 8 bases. The germline V gene has CDR1 SGHRS and CDR2 YFSETQ. After removal of 2 bases from V and 5 bases from J, the junction contained 4 bases not matched to a gene. The CDR3 is 14 amino acids. The CDR3 here is CASSFGQGIDTQYF. The DNA for the CDR3 is TGCGCCAGCAGCTTTGGACAGGGTATAGATACGCAGTATTTT.

This clonotype has ten or more counts. A library prepared for alpha chains yielded this beta chain as an off-target read; its size is of little meaning. J is TRBJ1-3 and V is TRBV9, with D unresolved. Looked up from germline, CDR1 is SGDLS and CDR2 is YYNGEE. CDR3 length: 14 amino acids. The V and J ends lost 0 bases and 0 bases respectively, with 4 bases between them. This CDR3 is CASSVGVSGNTIYF. CDR3 in DNA: TGTGCCAGCAGCGTAGGGGTCTCTGGAAACACCATATATTTT.

This clonotype has ten or more counts. This beta chain represents an off-target read in a library built for alpha chains; its size is of limited meaning. The chain joins TRBV9 to TRBJ2-2; D unresolved. The V end was cut by 1 base, the J end by 0 bases, with 10 bases between. CDR1 SGDLS and CDR2 YYNGEE come from the germline V gene. This CDR3 is 16 amino acids long. CDR3 DNA: TGTGCCAGCAGCGTATGGGCGTCAACGAACACCGGGGAGCTGTTTTTT. Translated, it gives CASSVWASTNTGELFF.

By its share, this clonotype is medium-sized (0.01 to 0.1%). For a library built for alpha chains, this beta chain is a stray read; little rests on its size. The chain links TRBV6-4 to TRBJ2-1, with D unresolved. The CDR3 sequence is 13 residues long. V was pared by 3 bases and J by 3 bases, with 6 bases between. CDR1 is MRHNA, CDR2 SNTAGT, per germline. The CDR3 region has the DNA TGTGCCAGCAGTGATTCCGACTACAATGAGCAGTTCTTC. Its translation: CASSDSDYNEQFF.

This clonotype is termed medium-sized. The library was designed around alpha chains, so this beta chain is a stray read whose abundance carries little weight. The chain couples TRBV20-1 to TRBJ1-1; no reliable D call. CDR1 is DFQATT, CDR2 SNEGSKA, per germline (reference sequence). This CDR3 comprises 13 residues. The ends were cut back, 0 bases at V and 1 base at J, with 6 bases in the middle. The CDR3 nucleotides are TGCAGTGCTAGAGATCACCAGAACACTGAAGCTTTCTTT. Its translation: CSARDHQNTEAFF.

To note about this clonotype: Found in a library prepared for alpha chains, this beta chain is an off-target read, and its abundance has little meaning. V is TRBV5-1 and J is TRBJ2-1; 8 bases map to TRBD1. There are 15 residues in the CDR3. After removal of 4 bases from V and 8 bases from J, the junction contained 11 bases not matched to a gene. Germline CDR1 is SGHRS and CDR2 is YFSETQ. CDR3 DNA: TGCGCCAGCAGCCAAGGGACAGGAGCCGGGGATGAGCAGTTCTTC. This translates into CASSQGTGAGDEQFF. Together with reference TRBV5-1 and TRBJ2-1, the CDR3 gives the full variable domain: KAGVTQTPRYLIKTRGQQVTLSCSPISGHRSVSWYQQTPGQGLQFLFEYFSETQRNKGNFPGRFSGRQFSNSRSEMNVSTLELGDSALYLCASSQGTGAGDEQFFGPGTRLTVL.

This clonotype came up many times. This beta chain is a stray sequence in a library constructed for alpha chains; its clone size is not meaningful. This chain uses TRBV7-6 with TRBJ2-7; 8 positions agree with TRBD2. This CDR3 is built from 12 residues. The V and J ends lost 5 bases and 6 bases, in that order; junction bases with no gene match: 3. Germline CDR1 and CDR2: SGHVS and FNYEAQ. CDR3 sequence reads: CASSPGLVEQYF. In DNA form, the CDR3 reads TGTGCCAGCAGCCCGGGACTAGTCGAGCAGTACTTC.

Comments on this clonotype: Being off target in a library aimed at alpha chains, this beta chain has a size of little meaning. The J gene is TRBJ2-5, the V gene TRBV12-3 or TRBV12-4; TRBD1 is a possible D gene (5 bases). V was cut by 1 base and J by 2 bases, with 8 bases left in between. The CDR3 length is 14 residues. Here the CDR3 reads CASSLEAGQETQYF. In nucleotides, the CDR3 is TGTGCCAGCAGTTTAGAGGCAGGGCAAGAGACCCAGTACTTC.

The table lists this clonotype with many counts. This beta chain is an unintended read in a library built for alpha chains; its size means little. The CDR3 DNA sequence: TGTGCCAGCAGCTTATTCCGCGGGGTAGCTTTCTTT. Residues: CASSLFRGVAFF. The V call is TRBV7-8, the J call TRBJ1-1; no firm D call. This CDR3 is 12 amino acids long. The germline V and J ends were trimmed by 2 bases and 10 bases, with 11 bases remaining between them. Germline loops: CDR1 SGHVS, CDR2 FQNEAQ.

Comments on this clonotype: With the library built for alpha chains, this beta chain is off target and its frequency is not meaningful. The chain links TRBV27 to TRBJ1-2, with D perhaps TRBD1 (5 bases). CDR3 length: 13 residues. CDR1 is MNHEY, CDR2 SMNVEV, per germline (reference sequence). The ends were cut back, 3 bases at V and 1 base at J, with 6 bases in the middle. CDR3 sequence: CASSFDSNYGYTF. As DNA, the CDR3 is TGTGCCAGCAGTTTCGACAGTAACTATGGCTACACCTTC.

This clonotype came up a few times. The library was built for alpha chains, so this beta chain is an off-target read and its size means little. The genes are TRBV5-1 and TRBJ2-2, with 10 bases lining up with TRBD2. From germline, CDR1 is SGHRS and CDR2 YFSETQ. The J segment lost 5 bases and the V segment lost 6 bases, leaving 13 bases of the junction unmatched. This CDR3 region has 17 residues. The CDR3 is CASIPGGLAVGTGELFF. The CDR3 nucleotides are TGCGCCAGCATTCCGGGAGGACTAGCGGTTGGTACCGGGGAGCTGTTTTTT.

Of note for this clonotype: This beta chain is a stray sequence in a library constructed for alpha chains; its clone size is not meaningful. The chain uses TRBV27 and TRBJ1-5, with unresolved D. CDR1 and CDR2 (germline): MNHEY, SMNVEV (reference sequence). The CDR3 has 13 amino acids. V was shortened by 3 bases and J by 11 bases, with 14 bases between the two germline ends. The CDR3 region is CASSLDLGKAQHF. The CDR3 DNA reads as TGTGCCAGCAGTTTGGACTTAGGCAAGGCCCAGCATTTT.